This T cell receptor (beta chain) came from a study of blood T cell repertoires in COVID-19. Data came from immunoSEQ multiplex PCR; TCRdb stores just in-frame clones and leaves some out. The sample lists roughly 120,000 clones, about 86% occurring once. Germline CDR1 MNHEY, CDR2 SVGAGI. This CDR3 is 15 amino acids long. V gave up 0 bases and J gave up 4 bases, with 12 bases separating them. The receptor was isolated from a woman in her fifties or sixties with acute or convalescent COVID-19. Source material: peripheral blood. The rearrangement joins TRBV6-5 to TRBJ1-1; TRBD1 might be the D (5 bases). The CDR3 DNA is TGTGCCAGCAGTTACTCAGAGGGACTCAGCACTGAAGCTTTCTTT. Its translation is CASSYSEGLSTEAFF.